What follows is one T cell receptor (beta chain) and its context. Its antigen is not known. This specimen belongs to a study of a mutant IDH1 vaccine in newly diagnosed glioma. Study-wide background: Patients underwent eight vaccinations, which took place in weeks 1, 3, 5, 7, 11, 15, 19 and 23. The therapy given earlier, which was standard therapy, consisted of radiotherapy, temozolomide, or both, and most of the patients received both.

This table comes from immunoSEQ multiplex PCR, and its TCRdb copy is limited to in-frame clones, with some not included. Here the sample spans fewer than 30,000 clones, 77% being singletons. Per the germline V gene, CDR1 is SGHVS and CDR2 is FNYEAQ. The CDR3 is made up of 13 amino acids. V dropped 5 bases and J dropped 5 bases, with 10 bases sitting between them. Time point given: week 5, during vaccination. Mutant IDH1 20-mer peptide, at 300 ug, made up each vaccine dose, with topical imiquimod. Donor diagnoses consisted of new WHO grade 3 or 4 IDH1-mutant, ATRX-lost astrocytomas. General study points: Immune responses induced by the vaccine were seen in over 80% of patients, spanning multiple MHC alleles.

The J gene is TRBJ1-5, the V gene TRBV7-6; unclear D gene. The sequencing used PBMCs, collected from a glioma patient whose treatment included an IDH1 peptide vaccine. This sequence was found in a man aged 35-49 years with glioma. In nucleotides, the CDR3 is TGTGCCAGCAGCCACAGTGGCGATCAGCCCCAGCATTTT. The encoded protein is CASSHSGDQPQHF. The complete variable domain, with remaining parts taken from reference TRBV7-6 and TRBJ1-5, reads GAGVSQSPRYKVTKRGQDVALRCDPISGHVSLYWYRQALGQGPEFLTYFNYEAQQDKSGLPNDRFSAERPEGSISTLTIQRTEQRDSAMYRCASSHSGDQPQHFGDGTRLSIL.